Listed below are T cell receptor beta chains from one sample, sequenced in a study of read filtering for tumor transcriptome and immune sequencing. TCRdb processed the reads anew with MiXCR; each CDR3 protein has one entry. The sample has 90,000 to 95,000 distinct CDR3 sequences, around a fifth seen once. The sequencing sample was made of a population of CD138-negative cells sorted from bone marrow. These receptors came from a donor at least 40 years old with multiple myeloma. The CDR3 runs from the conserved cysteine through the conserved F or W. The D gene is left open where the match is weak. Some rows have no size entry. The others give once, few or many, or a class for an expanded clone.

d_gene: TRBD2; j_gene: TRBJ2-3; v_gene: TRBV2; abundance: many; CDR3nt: TGTGCCAGCAGCCTACTAGCGGGGGAAGATACGCAGTATTTT; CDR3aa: CASSLLAGEDTQYF
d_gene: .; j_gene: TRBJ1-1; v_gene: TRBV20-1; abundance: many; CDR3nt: TGCAGTGCTAGACAAACCGGGTCCTTTTCGGGAGCTTTCTTT; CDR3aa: CSARQTGSFSGAFF
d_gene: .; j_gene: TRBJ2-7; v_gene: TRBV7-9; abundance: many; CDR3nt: TGTGCCAGCAGCTTATCAGCCTACGAGCAGTACTTC; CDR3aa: CASSLSAYEQYF
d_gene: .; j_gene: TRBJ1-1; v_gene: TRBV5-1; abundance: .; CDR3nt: TGCGCCAGCAGTCCAGACAGTAACACTGAAGCTTCCTTT; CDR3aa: CASSPDSNTEASF
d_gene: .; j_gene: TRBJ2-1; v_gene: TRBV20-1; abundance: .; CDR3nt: TGCAGTGCTAGAGAGGGGAGCGGCTCCTACAATGAGCAGTTCTTC; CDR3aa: CSAREGSGSYNEQFF
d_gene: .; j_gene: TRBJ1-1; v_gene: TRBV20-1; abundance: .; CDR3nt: TGCAGTGCTAGAGGAGGGGTTGAAACTGAAGCTTTCTTT; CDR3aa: CSARGGVETEAFF
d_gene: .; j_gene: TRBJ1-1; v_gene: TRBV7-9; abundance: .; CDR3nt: TGTGCCAGCAGCTTGGCGACGGGGGTGGCTTTCTTT; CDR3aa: CASSLATGVAFF
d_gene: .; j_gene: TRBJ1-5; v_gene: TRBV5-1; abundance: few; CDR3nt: TGCGCCAGCAGCTTGACGGACGCAAAACGGCAGCCCCAGCATTTT; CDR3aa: CASSLTDAKRQPQHF
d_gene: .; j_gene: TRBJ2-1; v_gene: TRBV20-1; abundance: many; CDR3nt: TGCAGTGCCAGAAGCAGCGGCGAAAATGAGCAGTTCTTC; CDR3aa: CSARSSGENEQFF
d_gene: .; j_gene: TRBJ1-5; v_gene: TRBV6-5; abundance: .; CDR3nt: TGTGCCAACAGTTACCGCCCCAATCAGCCCCAGCACTTT; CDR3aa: CANSYRPNQPQHF
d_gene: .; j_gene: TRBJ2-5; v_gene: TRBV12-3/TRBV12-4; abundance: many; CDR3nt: TGTGCCAGCAGTTTCCTGTCGCGTGAGGGGACCCAGTACTTC; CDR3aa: CASSFLSREGTQYF
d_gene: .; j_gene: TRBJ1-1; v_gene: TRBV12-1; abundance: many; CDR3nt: TGTGCCAGCAGCTTTGTCCAAGGTTTGAACACTGAAGCTTTCTTT; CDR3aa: CASSFVQGLNTEAFF
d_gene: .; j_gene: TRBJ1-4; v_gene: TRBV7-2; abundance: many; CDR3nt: TGTGCCAGCAGCCCCGTCGGGGGTGAAAAACTGTTTTTT; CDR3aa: CASSPVGGEKLFF
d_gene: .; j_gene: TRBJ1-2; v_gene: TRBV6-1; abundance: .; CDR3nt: TGTGCGGAAAGCGGAGACTATGGCTACACCTTC; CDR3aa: CAESGDYGYTF
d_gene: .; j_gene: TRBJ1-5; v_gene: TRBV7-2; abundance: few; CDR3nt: TGTGCCAGCAGCCTACGAAAGGACAGTTATAGCAATCAGCCCCAGCATTTT; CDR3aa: CASSLRKDSYSNQPQHF
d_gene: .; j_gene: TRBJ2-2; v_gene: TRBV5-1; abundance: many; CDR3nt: TGCGCCAGCAGCTTGTACGGGGAGGACACCGGGGAGCTGTTTTTT; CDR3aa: CASSLYGEDTGELFF
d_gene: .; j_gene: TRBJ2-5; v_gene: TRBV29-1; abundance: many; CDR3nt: TGCAGCGTTGAATTCGGACCCTGGGGGGAGACCCAGTACTTC; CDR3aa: CSVEFGPWGETQYF
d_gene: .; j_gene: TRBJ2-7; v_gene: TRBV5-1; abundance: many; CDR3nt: TGCGCCAGCAGCCAACCGGGACTCCGCGGAGTGCAGTACTTC; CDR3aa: CASSQPGLRGVQYF
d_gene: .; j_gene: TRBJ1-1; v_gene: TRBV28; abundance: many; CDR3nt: TGTGCCAGTATCCGGGATTTGAACACTGAAGCTTTCTTT; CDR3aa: CASIRDLNTEAFF